This T cell receptor (beta chain) was profiled in a study of CD8 T cells in ankylosing spondylitis. Findings and caveats of the study: Among TCR beta sequences, a motif of 7 to 9 highly homologous variants appeared characteristic of ankylosing spondylitis blood. It was reported that disease-linked clones were significantly enriched in matched ankylosing spondylitis synovial fluid. Before this, some motif variants had been reported in reactive arthritis synovial fluid and blood.

At least ten counts were recorded for this clonotype. Its matching antigen is unknown. The V end was cut by 3 bases, the J end by 3 bases, with 5 bases between. CDR3 length equals 13 residues. Germline CDR1 is MRHNA and CDR2 is SNTAGT. Quantitative barcoded 5'-RACE was used to prepare TCR beta libraries. TCRdb ran MiXCR on the 5' RACE reads and lists one entry per CDR3 protein. Of 150,000 to 200,000 distinct CDR3 sequences listed, roughly 30% are singletons. This chain connects TRBV6-4 to TRBJ2-2; tentatively, D is TRBD2 (5 bases). This TCR was recovered from a male donor with ankylosing spondylitis. The material sequenced was synovial fluid, either unsorted or a sorted T cell fraction (not recorded which). The CDR3 is CASSERDTGELFF. The CDR3, as DNA: TGTGCCAGCAGTGAGCGGGACACCGGGGAGCTGTTTTTT.